This T cell receptor (beta chain) emerged from a study of T cells in Graves' hyperthyroidism and ophthalmopathy. The CDR3 loop spans 16 amino acids. Germline lookup yields CDR1 MRHNA and CDR2 SNTAGT. V shed 2 bases and J shed 0 bases, with 8 bases lying between them. Amplification targeted TCR beta CDR3 regions from RNA transcripts. TCR CDR3 underwent first-round RT-PCR with the HTBI primer set. TCRdb re-called the multiplex PCR reads with MiXCR, one entry per CDR3 protein. The profile shows hundreds of thousands of distinct CDR3 sequences, about a sixth of them singletons. The clonotype comes from a young woman with Graves' hyperthyroidism. This chain joins TRBV6-4 and TRBJ2-6; D is uncertain. The sequencing sample was made of blood. Written as DNA, the CDR3 is TGTGCCAGCAGTGACGGGGTGGCCTCTGGGGCCAACGTCCTGACTTTC. Translation gives CASSDGVASGANVLTF.